This entry describes one TCR beta chain. The antigen this receptor binds is unknown. Base-call qualities are not available, and no considerably larger clone is one nucleotide away. This sample was taken from a study of blood T cell repertoires in COVID-19 (dated by TCRdb to the early 2020s). In terms of the full investigation: Collaborator samples came from the United States, Italy and Spain and covered acute and convalescent phases of COVID-19. A de-identified subject ID, COVID-19 status, age in years and sex were almost always included in the sample metadata. Subjects who had been exposed to COVID-19, were actively infected with it, or had recovered from it provided the deeply sampled blood TCRbeta repertoires that made up the dataset. The repertoires were released in a freely available public database intended as a resource for research on the immune response to SARS-CoV-2. HLA class I and class II types, where available, came from metadata supplied by the sample provider rather than from assay-based typing. The samples were drawn from two sources: the first 160 participants of the ongoing ImmuneRACE study, and 950 to 1,500 subjects contributed by 6 global collaborators. The material from the prospective study consisted of cDNA or gDNA derived from T cells, B-cell-depleted T cells, or PBMCs.

One collaborating source in Seattle enrolled patients while the patients were actively infected and followed the patients over time throughout the course of disease. Whole blood was collected in K2EDTA tubes by collaborating institutions according to the institutions' own protocols. For TCRbeta analysis, collaborators shipped samples as frozen whole blood, isolated PBMCs, or DNA extracted from either of those sample types. The CDR3, from cysteine to phenylalanine, totals 14 residues. The only DNA kept is the CDR3, 42 bases in frame from the first base. The junction shows trimming of 6 bases on V and 2 bases on J, and the gene matches do not reach 6 bases of it. Reading the germline V gene (reference sequence) gives CDR1 SEHNR and CDR2 FQNEAQ. TCRbeta CDR3 regions were amplified from genomic DNA using the immunoSEQ Assay, a bias-controlled multiplex PCR. In the authors' own workflow: The number of nucleated cells in each sample was estimated from the amplification of reference gene primers within the assay. To quantify the absolute abundance of each unique TCRbeta CDR3 rearrangement, sequence reads were collapsed and filtered. For each sample, productive Simpson clonality was calculated as the square root of Simpson's diversity index across productive rearrangements. TCRdb holds this immuneACCESS table with in-frame rearrangements only. Some clones are missing; in checked studies, unresolved V genes explain under half, and the rest has no known cause. V and J calls and clone size are given by that table; D and trimming were obtained from the DNA. The sample table lists more than 300,000 clones, approximately 87% of them with a count of one. Under 11% of the sample comes from the top ten.

What the study reported, not specific to this receptor: The quantity of clinical and demographic metadata differed by source and by participant and was supplied without curation.

The sequenced sample consisted of peripheral blood. The sequence joins TRBV7-9 to TRBJ2-5; 7 nucleotides in the junction match TRBD1. This clonotype was obtained from a woman under 40 with COVID-19, enrolled during active disease. Read as DNA, the sequence is TGTGCCAGCAGACATAGGGGGCCTCAAGAGACCCAGTACTTC. Its protein reads: CASRHRGPQETQYF.